This T cell receptor beta chain was retrieved from a study of cytomegalovirus exposure and HLA in healthy donors. Study-level findings and limits: It was reportedly the case that the classifier diagnosed cytomegalovirus status with high specificity and sensitivity.

Trimming removed 6 bases at V and 4 bases at J, with 21 bases between. Looked up from germline, CDR1 is KGHSH and CDR2 is LQKENI. This CDR3 has 17 amino acids. On this clone itself: Its antigen remains unidentified.

60 Vbeta and 13 Jbeta primers were used in PCR. Repertoires were generated with immunoSEQ multiplex PCR, while TCRdb's copy carries only in-frame clones and drops some. The table shows 85,000 to 130,000 clones, with about 75% occurring only once. This chain uses TRBV18 with TRBJ1-4; D is perhaps TRBD1 (6 bases). This receptor was identified in a man in his fifties or sixties in good health and CMV-seropositive. The specimen was PBMCs. The CDR3 is CASSNEQRGAYNEKLFF. The DNA for the CDR3 is TGTGCCAGCTCCAACGAGCAGCGGGGGGCCTATAATGAAAAACTGTTTTTT.